The 32 T cell receptor beta chains reported below all come from one sample, sequenced in a study of shared clonotypes between healthy human individuals. Assay: immunoSEQ multiplex PCR; the TCRdb copy retains only in-frame clones and omits some. The sample contains about 2.1 million clones, 90% to 95% of which appear only once. Naive CD8 isolation took CD45RO-negative cells positively selected for CCR7 and excluded terminally differentiated effector memory CD45RA+ cells. Sequenced sample: naive CD8+ T cells from PBMCs. The receptors come from a man aged 18 to 29 in good health. Some clones in this sample may be carry-over from other donors' samples.

The rearrangement joins TRBV5-6 to TRBJ1-1; D gene uncertain. The CDR3 consists of 14 residues. Germline V gene sequence: CDR1 SGHDT, CDR2 YYEEEE. V was cut by 2 bases and J by 4 bases, with 12 bases left in between. CDR3 sequence: CASSFPEVSTEAFF. The CDR3 coding sequence is TGTGCCAGCAGCTTTCCGGAGGTCAGCACTGAAGCTTTCTTT.

This rearrangement joins TRBV19 to TRBJ2-1, with D perhaps assigned TRBD1 or TRBD2 (5 bases each). The germline gives CDR1 LNHDA, CDR2 SQIVND (reference sequence). The CDR3 has 15 amino acids. Trimming shortened V by 5 bases and J by 3 bases, and 14 bases separated the two germline ends. CDR3 nucleotides: TGTGCCAGTAGTCTCCCCGGGACCCACTACAATGAGCAGTTCTTC. As protein: CASSLPGTHYNEQFF.

The chain employs TRBV7-9 and TRBJ2-5, with D possibly matching TRBD2 (5 bases). V lost 3 bases, J lost 7 bases, and 6 bases lay in between. The germline V gene has CDR1 SEHNR and CDR2 FQNEAQ (reference sequence). The CDR3 has 11 residues. This CDR3 reads CASSFEGTQYF. The CDR3 DNA sequence: TGTGCCAGCAGCTTTGAGGGGACCCAGTACTTC.

The chain carries TRBV9 and TRBJ1-6; TRBD1 matches at 7 bases. The ends lost 6 bases at V and 14 bases at J; junction bases unmatched: 5. The CDR3 totals 11 residues. Germline assignment: CDR1 SGDLS and CDR2 YYNGEE. As DNA, the CDR3 is TGTGCCAGCAACATACAGGGGACCCTCCACTTT. This sequence encodes CASNIQGTLHF.

The chain uses TRBV7-3 and TRBJ2-1, with 8 bases matching TRBD2. Germline trimming cut 4 bases from V and 8 bases from J; bases unmatched to any gene: 7. The CDR3 is 14 amino acids. Germline CDR1 SGHTA, CDR2 FQGTGA. The CDR3, as DNA: TGTGCCAGCAGCTCGGCGGGAGGAGTGGATGAGCAGTTCTTC. Residues: CASSSAGGVDEQFF.

This chain uses TRBV27 with TRBJ2-1; 7 bases map to TRBD2. Germline loops: CDR1 MNHEY, CDR2 SMNVEV (reference sequence). CDR3 size: 17 residues. With 7 bases clipped from V and 0 bases from J, the junction kept 12 bases outside the gene matches. The CDR3 bases are TGTGCCAGCACCCCCCTCAGGACTAGGAGCTCCTACAATGAGCAGTTCTTC. The encoded protein is CASTPLRTRSSYNEQFF.

This clone was observed a single time. V and J are TRBV28 and TRBJ2-1; no reliable D call. The CDR3 is 14 residues long. The germline gives CDR1 MDHEN, CDR2 SYDVKM. V gave up 7 bases and J gave up 7 bases, with 17 bases separating them. The CDR3 loop is CASTPPEFKNEQFF. The CDR3 DNA reads TGTGCCAGCACACCCCCAGAATTTAAGAATGAGCAGTTCTTC.

A word on this clone: Other DNA sequences in this sample translate to the same CDR3. This chain joins TRBV27 and TRBJ2-7; D uncertain. The CDR3 has 13 residues. The germline V and J ends were trimmed by 3 bases and 1 base, with 7 bases remaining between them. Germline CDR1 and CDR2: MNHEY and SMNVEV (reference sequence). The CDR3, as DNA: TGTGCCAGCAGTTTTGTGGGTTCCTACGAGCAGTACTTC. Its translation: CASSFVGSYEQYF.

This clone appeared a single time. This sequence joins TRBV27 and TRBJ2-7; 14 bases are shared with TRBD2. The germline V gene has CDR1 MNHEY and CDR2 SMNVEV (reference sequence). Trimming cost V 6 bases and J 3 bases; bases outside gene matches: 7. CDR3 length: 16 amino acids. The CDR3 reads CASRPGLAGDYYEQYF. Here the CDR3 DNA reads TGTGCCAGCAGGCCGGGACTAGCGGGAGATTACTACGAGCAGTACTTC.

Concerning this clone: The identical CDR3 is also encoded by other nucleotide sequences in the sample. The chain joins TRBV27 to TRBJ2-2, with TRBD1 identical over 7 bases. The V and J ends lost 3 bases and 1 base, in that order; junction bases with no gene match: 2. The CDR3 has 15 amino acids. Germline values: CDR1 MNHEY, CDR2 SMNVEV (reference sequence). In nucleotides, the CDR3 is TGTGCCAGCAGTTTGACAGGGAGGAACACCGGGGAGCTGTTTTTT. Its protein is CASSLTGRNTGELFF.

This clone was seen a handful of times. CDR3 DNA: TGTGCCAGCAGCGTAGCGCGGGATGGAGGCACTGAAGCTTTCTTT. It yields the protein CASSVARDGGTEAFF. V is TRBV9 and J is TRBJ1-1, with D hard to call. The CDR3 totals 15 residues. Trimming left V 0 bases short and J 4 bases short, with 13 bases between. Germline lookup yields CDR1 SGDLS and CDR2 YYNGEE.

The J gene is TRBJ1-1, the V gene TRBV5-4; TRBD1 might be the D (5 bases). Germline CDR1 SGHNT, CDR2 YYREEE (reference sequence). V dropped 3 bases and J dropped 3 bases, with 15 bases sitting between them. This CDR3 contains 15 residues. CDR3 sequence (DNA): TGTGCCAGCAGCTCCCCAGGGATGGTTTACACTGAAGCTTTCTTT. Its translation: CASSSPGMVYTEAFF.

Comments on this clone: This CDR3 is also generated by other DNA sequences in the sample. This rearrangement joins TRBV13 to TRBJ2-7; D gene ambiguous. V lost 0 bases, J lost 1 base, and 4 bases lay in between. This CDR3 contains 13 residues. CDR1 and CDR2 (germline): PRHDT, FYEKMQ (reference sequence). CDR3 in DNA: TGTGCCAGCAGCTTAGGACGGTCCTACGAGCAGTACTTC. Translated, it gives CASSLGRSYEQYF.

The gene calls are TRBV18 and TRBJ2-7; tentative D call: TRBD2 (6 bases). Trimming took off 6 bases at V and 5 bases at J, with 14 bases between the two ends. CDR3 size: 13 residues. The V gene's germline CDR1 is KGHSH and CDR2 LQKENI. For the CDR3, the DNA is TGTGCCAGCTCGGAGGGAACAGGCCACGAGCAGTACTTC. It yields the protein CASSEGTGHEQYF.

The V and J genes are TRBV27 and TRBJ1-5; D unclear. Trimming pared 4 bases from V and 0 bases from J, leaving 10 bases between. CDR3 length equals 15 residues. Germline assignment: CDR1 MNHEY and CDR2 SMNVEV (reference sequence). CDR3 sequence: CASSSEPGSNQPQHF. CDR3 nucleotides: TGTGCCAGCAGTTCCGAACCAGGTAGCAATCAGCCCCAGCATTTT.

The V gene is TRBV2, the J gene TRBJ2-5, with 7 bases matching TRBD2. Trimming cost V 6 bases and J 5 bases; bases outside gene matches: 6. The V gene's germline CDR1 is SNHLY and CDR2 FYNNEI. CDR3 length: 13 amino acids. CDR3 in amino acids: CASSVVRGETQYF. The DNA for the CDR3 is TGTGCCAGCAGCGTTGTGCGGGGGGAGACCCAGTACTTC.

This chain connects TRBV11-2 to TRBJ1-1, with a weak D call TRBD1 (6 bases). Germline V lookup: CDR1 SGHAT, CDR2 FQNNGV. The CDR3 spans 14 residues. V lost 3 bases to trimming and J lost 2 bases, with 10 bases between them. The CDR3 DNA sequence: TGTGCCAGCAGCTTGCTGGACAGAAACACTGAAGCTTTCTTT. Its translation is CASSLLDRNTEAFF. The complete variable domain, with remaining parts taken from reference TRBV11-2 and TRBJ1-1, reads EAGVAQSPRYKIIEKRQSVAFWCNPISGHATLYWYQQILGQGPKLLIQFQNNGVVDDSQLPKDRFSAERLKGVDSTLKIQPAKLEDSAVYLCASSLLDRNTEAFFGQGTRLTVV.

The V call is TRBV4-1, the J call TRBJ2-7; 8 nucleotides agree with TRBD1. Trimming at V came to 4 bases and at J to 2 bases, leaving 19 bases not matched to a gene. Germline lookup yields CDR1 MGHRA and CDR2 YSYEKL. CDR3 length: 19 amino acids. The CDR3 DNA reads as TGCGCCAGCAGCCCCGGTGTTGTATTACGGACAGGGAGGACCTACGAGCAGTACTTC. Translated, it gives CASSPGVVLRTGRTYEQYF.

The chain has TRBV7-8 and TRBJ2-2; possibly TRBD2 for D (5 bases). Trimming stripped 5 bases from V and 4 bases from J, with 17 bases between. The CDR3 runs 16 residues. Looked up from germline, CDR1 is SGHVS and CDR2 is FQNEAQ. Here the CDR3 DNA reads TGTGCCAGCAGCCCCGGGCGGGCTTACAGCACCGGGGAGCTGTTTTTT. This translates into CASSPGRAYSTGELFF.

This chain links TRBV7-9 with TRBJ2-7; TRBD2 might be the D (6 bases). CDR1 is SEHNR and CDR2 is FQNEAQ in the germline V gene (reference sequence). V was cut by 4 bases and J by 6 bases, with 25 bases left in between. The CDR3 loop spans 17 amino acids. The CDR3 region is CASSSQMSGDSRSEQYF. CDR3 nucleotides: TGTGCCAGCAGCTCCCAGATGTCGGGAGACAGTCGTAGCGAGCAGTACTTC. Full variable domain (missing parts from reference TRBV7-9 and TRBJ2-7): DTGVSQNPRHKITKRGQNVTFRCDPISEHNRLYWYRQTLGQGPEFLTYFQNEAQLEKSRLLSDRFSAERPKGSFSTLEIQRTEQGDSAMYLCASSSQMSGDSRSEQYFGPGTRLTVT.

The rearrangement uses TRBV6-5 and TRBJ1-1; TRBD1 agrees at 9 bases. With 0 bases clipped from V and 6 bases from J, the junction kept 8 bases outside the gene matches. The germline V gene has CDR1 MNHEY and CDR2 SVGAGI. CDR3 length: 16 residues. In nucleotides, the CDR3 is TGTGCCAGCAGTTACTCTTGGGGGACAGGGCAGTCTGAAGCTTTCTTT. The encoded protein is CASSYSWGTGQSEAFF.

The rearrangement links TRBV7-9 to TRBJ2-1; no firm D call. The germline CDR1 and CDR2 sequences are SEHNR and FQNEAQ (reference sequence). The CDR3 totals 16 residues. V was trimmed by 1 base and J by 5 bases, leaving 15 bases between them. The CDR3 is CASSLVAKPLHNEQFF. CDR3 bases: TGTGCCAGCAGCTTAGTGGCTAAACCCCTCCACAATGAGCAGTTCTTC.

The chain links TRBV11-3 to TRBJ2-3; possible D gene TRBD2, 5 bases. From germline, CDR1 is SGHNT and CDR2 YENEEA. This CDR3 contains 14 residues. Deletions cut 6 bases from V and 6 bases from J, with 16 bases between. The CDR3 loop is CASSVGPRVDTQYF. The CDR3 region has the DNA TGTGCCAGCAGTGTCGGACCGAGGGTGGATACGCAGTATTTT.

In nucleotides, the CDR3 is TGCAGCGTCGGTCTTACAGGGTTTGGTAAGCCTGAAGCTTTCTTT. Translated, it gives CSVGLTGFGKPEAFF. The chain is built from TRBV29-1 and TRBJ1-1; a possible D gene is TRBD1 (6 bases). This CDR3 is built from 15 residues. V dropped 6 bases and J dropped 6 bases, with 23 bases sitting between them. From germline, CDR1 is SQVTM and CDR2 ANQGSEA. Filled out from reference TRBV29-1 and TRBJ1-1, the complete variable domain reads SAVISQKPSRDICQRGTSLTIQCQVDSQVTMMFWYRQQPGQSLTLIATANQGSEATYESGFVIDKFPISRPNLTFSTLTVSNMSPEDSSIYLCSVGLTGFGKPEAFFGQGTRLTVV.

This chain uses TRBV5-1 with TRBJ2-1; TRBD2 agrees at 9 bases. The V gene's germline CDR1 is SGHRS and CDR2 YFSETQ. CDR3 size: 15 residues. Trimming at V came to 0 bases and at J to 8 bases, leaving 6 bases not matched to a gene. CDR3 in DNA: TGCGCCAGCAGCTTGGCGGCTAGCGGGACCCATGAGCAGTTCTTC. As protein: CASSLAASGTHEQFF.

This rearrangement joins TRBV6-1 to TRBJ2-1; weak D call: TRBD1 (5 bases). The CDR3 consists of 13 residues. The germline gives CDR1 MNHNS, CDR2 SASEGT. V lost 6 bases, J lost 3 bases, and 9 bases lay in between. The CDR3 reads CASSTDSYNEQFF. The CDR3 nucleotides are TGTGCCAGCAGCACTGACAGCTACAATGAGCAGTTCTTC.

The chain uses TRBV5-6 and TRBJ2-7; the D is unclear. The CDR3 consists of 12 residues. Germline V gene lookup returns CDR1 SGHDT and CDR2 YYEEEE. Trimming shortened V by 4 bases and J by 7 bases, and 12 bases separated the two germline ends. The CDR3 spells CASSEGPWEQYF. The DNA for the CDR3 is TGTGCCAGCAGCGAAGGACCGTGGGAGCAGTACTTC. The whole variable domain, filled in from reference TRBV5-6 and TRBJ2-7, reads DAGVTQSPTHLIKTRGQQVTLRCSPKSGHDTVSWYQQALGQGPQFIFQYYEEEERQRGNFPDRFSGHQFPNYSSELNVNALLLGDSALYLCASSEGPWEQYFGPGTRLTVT.

The chain has TRBV27 and TRBJ1-1; a possible D gene is TRBD1 (5 bases). Germline V gives CDR1 MNHEY, CDR2 SMNVEV (reference sequence). V was shortened by 1 base and J by 8 bases, with 11 bases between the two germline ends. The CDR3 has 13 residues. The CDR3 region is CASSLWRGAEAFF. CDR3 DNA sequence: TGTGCCAGCAGTTTATGGAGGGGCGCCGAAGCTTTCTTT.

The gene calls are TRBV2 and TRBJ2-7; TRBD2 aligns across 11 bases. The V segment lost 5 bases and the J segment 3 bases; nucleotides outside the gene matches: 3. Germline lookup yields CDR1 SNHLY and CDR2 FYNNEI. This CDR3 is 14 amino acids long. CDR3 DNA: TGTGCCAGCAGTCCAGGGACTAGCGGCTACGAGCAGTACTTC. Amino acids: CASSPGTSGYEQYF. Filled out from reference TRBV2 and TRBJ2-7, the complete variable domain reads EPEVTQTPSHQVTQMGQEVILRCVPISNHLYFYWYRQILGQKVEFLVSFYNNEISEKSEIFDDQFSVERPDGSNFTLKIRSTKLEDSAMYFCASSPGTSGYEQYFGPGTRLTVT.

V usage is TRBV7-9 and J usage is TRBJ2-5; TRBD2 is a possible D gene (5 bases). CDR1 is SEHNR and CDR2 is FQNEAQ in the germline V gene (reference sequence). The CDR3 has 16 amino acids. The V end lost 4 bases, the J end lost 11 bases, and 26 bases lay between the germline ends. CDR3 loop: CASSSHFSDLGPSQYF. The CDR3 nucleotides read TGTGCCAGCAGCTCCCATTTCTCGGACTTAGGACCATCGCAGTACTTC.

A single count supports this clone. The V and J genes are TRBV19 and TRBJ1-1; unclear D gene. This CDR3 comprises 12 residues. Germline loops: CDR1 LNHDA, CDR2 SQIVND (reference sequence). Trimming removed 5 bases at V and 0 bases at J, with 4 bases between. CDR3 sequence: CASSRMNTEAFF. In nucleotides, the CDR3 is TGTGCCAGTAGTCGAATGAACACTGAAGCTTTCTTT.

V usage is TRBV28 and J usage is TRBJ2-2; the D gene is possibly TRBD2 (6 bases). V was trimmed by 3 bases and J by 7 bases, leaving 12 bases between them. Germline lookup yields CDR1 MDHEN and CDR2 SYDVKM. There are 14 residues in the CDR3. In DNA, the CDR3 is TGTGCCAGCAGTTTGGGCAGGGAGGTCGGGGAGCTGTTTTTT. Translation: CASSLGREVGELFF.